Listed below are T cell receptor beta chains from one sample, sequenced in a study of shared clonotypes between healthy human individuals. Sequencing was performed with immunoSEQ multiplex PCR; in TCRdb, only in-frame clones are kept and a portion is missing. The sample gives around 2.1 million clones, under 97% of which show up once; over 0.1% is in the top ten. Sequencing input: naive CD4+ T cells sorted from blood. These receptors all come from a man aged 18 to 29 in good health. Both conserved end residues are part of each CDR3. D genes are given only for firm matches. Some rows have no size entry. The others give once, few or many, or a class for an expanded clone.

D gene,clone size,J gene,V gene,CDR3 protein,CDR3 DNA
TRBD2,-,TRBJ2-7,TRBV29-1,CSVVWSSGIFSYEQYF,TGCAGCGTTGTATGGTCTAGCGGGATTTTCTCCTACGAGCAGTACTTC
TRBD1,-,TRBJ2-7,TRBV10-3,CAISKGQEVSYEQYF,TGTGCCATCAGTAAGGGACAGGAGGTCTCCTACGAGCAGTACTTC
-,-,TRBJ2-5,TRBV5-1,CASSLREARGAETQYF,TGCGCCAGCAGCTTGAGGGAGGCCAGGGGTGCAGAGACCCAGTACTTC
-,-,TRBJ1-5,TRBV19,CASSITVNQPQHF,TGTGCCAGTAGTATCACAGTGAATCAGCCCCAGCATTTT
TRBD1,-,TRBJ1-5,TRBV5-1,CASSSGTGLNQPQHF,TGCGCCAGCAGCTCGGGGACAGGGCTTAATCAGCCCCAGCATTTT
-,-,TRBJ1-2,TRBV6-1,CASSVEGNYGYTF,TGTGCCAGCAGTGTCGAGGGGAACTATGGCTACACCTTC
TRBD2,once,TRBJ2-1,TRBV4-3,CASSQDSLLAGEAEQFF,TGCGCCAGCAGCCAAGATTCGCTACTAGCGGGAGAGGCTGAGCAGTTCTTC
TRBD1,-,TRBJ2-7,TRBV28,CASSTRQGRMYEQYF,TGTGCCAGCAGCACCCGACAGGGACGAATGTACGAGCAGTACTTC
TRBD2,-,TRBJ2-2,TRBV11-2,CASSLTGGASTGELFF,TGTGCCAGCAGCTTAACCGGGGGGGCCTCCACCGGGGAGCTGTTTTTT
-,-,TRBJ2-5,TRBV30,CAWRLVQETQYF,TGTGCCTGGAGACTAGTGCAAGAGACCCAGTACTTC
-,-,TRBJ1-6,TRBV18,CASSPLPQGTYNSPLHF,TGTGCCAGCTCACCACTCCCCCAGGGGACATATAATTCACCCCTCCACTTT
-,-,TRBJ2-2,TRBV2,CASSEWLPADGGELFF,TGTGCCAGCAGTGAATGGCTACCCGCCGACGGCGGGGAGCTGTTTTTT
-,once,TRBJ2-7,TRBV4-1,CASSPVGGADYEQYF,TGCGCCAGCAGCCCTGTTGGGGGTGCGGACTACGAGCAGTACTTC
-,-,TRBJ1-6,TRBV25-1,CASSEGGFPSPLHF,TGTGCCAGCAGTGAGGGTGGATTCCCTTCACCCCTCCACTTT
-,-,TRBJ1-6,TRBV7-2,CASSLAETYVSPLHF,TGTGCCAGCAGCTTAGCAGAGACGTACGTCTCACCCCTCCACTTT